Listed here are 20 T cell receptor beta chains from one sample, sequenced in a study of shared clonotypes between healthy human individuals. Using immunoSEQ multiplex PCR, the repertoire was profiled, and TCRdb retains in-frame clones only, with some absent. The data contain over a million clones, about 80% of them singletons. Sequencing was performed on memory CD4+ T cells from PBMCs. Subset: CD45RA-negative fraction. The receptors stem from a man between 18 and 29 years old in good health. Some clones in this sample may be carry-over from other donors' samples.

The rearrangement links TRBV7-2 to TRBJ1-1; 8 nucleotides match TRBD1. Germline trimming cut 5 bases from V and 7 bases from J; bases unmatched to any gene: 9. CDR3 size: 14 residues. The germline CDR1 and CDR2 sequences are SGHTA and FQGNSA. CDR3 in DNA: TGTGCCAGCAGCCCGGGACAGGCTTTTGGTGAAGCTTTCTTT. Encoded protein: CASSPGQAFGEAFF.

V gene TRBV11-2 combines with J gene TRBJ2-1; D remains ambiguous. V was clipped by 8 bases and J by 4 bases, with 6 bases between them. Germline-derived CDR1 and CDR2 are SGHAT and FQNNGV. The CDR3 covers 11 residues. The CDR3 region has the DNA TGTGCCAGCGGGCTATACAATGAGCAGTTCTTC. Translation gives CASGLYNEQFF.

J is TRBJ2-7 and V is TRBV7-2; 9 positions agree with TRBD2. This CDR3 is 17 amino acids long. Germline V CDR1 and CDR2: SGHTA, FQGNSA. V lost 0 bases to trimming and J lost 2 bases; unmatched junction nucleotides: 8. The CDR3 bases are TGTGCCAGCAGCTTAGCTGGGGTAGCGGGAGACCCCTACGAGCAGTACTTC. Its translation: CASSLAGVAGDPYEQYF.

J is TRBJ1-2 and V is TRBV2; TRBD1 might be the D (5 bases). The V gene's germline CDR1 is SNHLY and CDR2 FYNNEI. With 2 bases removed from V and 6 bases from J, the gap between germline ends came to 16 bases. This CDR3 is built from 15 residues. The CDR3 is CASSENDWGLDGYTF. CDR3 nucleotides: TGTGCCAGCAGTGAAAACGATTGGGGCCTCGATGGCTACACCTTC.

The J gene is TRBJ1-1, the V gene TRBV28; weak D call: TRBD1 (5 bases). V shed 10 bases and J shed 0 bases, with 15 bases lying between them. The CDR3 contains 14 residues. In germline, CDR1 is MDHEN, CDR2 SYDVKM. The CDR3 is CATSWGQMNTEAFF. Here the CDR3 DNA reads TGTGCCACATCCTGGGGCCAAATGAACACTGAAGCTTTCTTT.

The rearrangement uses TRBV10-3 and TRBJ1-1, with 7 positions matching TRBD1. CDR3 size: 15 residues. CDR1 ENHRY and CDR2 SYGVKD come from the germline V gene. V dropped 3 bases and J dropped 4; count of bases not matched to a gene: 8. CDR3 region: CAISDLSTGFTEAFF. The CDR3 bases are TGTGCCATCAGTGACCTTTCGACAGGGTTCACTGAAGCTTTCTTT.

In this sample, this clone turned up a few times. This chain joins TRBV18 and TRBJ2-1, with 11 bases lining up with TRBD2. The CDR3 has 16 amino acids. After removal of 5 bases from V and 2 bases from J, the junction contained 5 bases not matched to a gene. Germline loops: CDR1 KGHSH, CDR2 LQKENI. The CDR3 protein is CASSALAGGTYNEQFF. The CDR3 DNA sequence: TGTGCCAGCTCAGCCCTAGCGGGAGGAACCTACAATGAGCAGTTCTTC.

This sequence joins TRBV7-3 and TRBJ2-2; TRBD2 is a possible D gene (5 bases). Trimming left V 5 bases short and J 6 bases short, with 13 bases between. The CDR3 has 14 residues. The germline V gene has CDR1 SGHTA and CDR2 FQGTGA. CDR3 coding DNA: TGTGCCAGCAGCCAGAACCCCGGGGCCGGGGAGCTGTTTTTT. Its translation: CASSQNPGAGELFF.

About this clone: This likely traces to a read error, being one base from a far larger clone. Other DNA sequences in this sample translate to the same CDR3. The chain has TRBV18 and TRBJ2-5; D is unclear. The germline V gene encodes CDR1 KGHSH and CDR2 LQKENI. V was trimmed by 6 bases and J by 2 bases, leaving 13 bases between them. The CDR3 sequence is 14 residues long. DNA for the CDR3: TGTGCCAGCTCGCCCACCCCTTCTCAAGAGACCCAGTACTTC. Amino acids: CASSPTPSQETQYF. The full variable domain, completed using reference TRBV18 and TRBJ2-5, is NAGVMQNPRHLVRRRGQEARLRCSPMKGHSHVYWYRQLPEEGLKFMVYLQKENIIDESGMPKERFSAEFPKEGPSILRIQQVVRGDSAAYFCASSPTPSQETQYFGPGTRLLVL.

This sequence joins TRBV9 and TRBJ2-3; D gene uncertain. Deletions cut 1 base from V and 0 bases from J, with 9 bases between. The germline CDR1 and CDR2 sequences are SGDLS and YYNGEE. This CDR3 contains 15 residues. The CDR3 region is CASSVSYSSTDTQYF. The CDR3 DNA reads TGTGCCAGCAGCGTAAGTTACTCTAGCACAGATACGCAGTATTTT.

As regards this clone: A clone one base away is much larger, so this may be a read error. The V gene is TRBV2, the J gene TRBJ1-5; no clear D. The CDR3 has 12 residues. V shed 3 bases and J shed 5 bases, with 5 bases lying between them. CDR1 is SNHLY, CDR2 FYNNEI, per germline. The CDR3 DNA reads TGTGCCAGCAGTGAGGACCATCAGCCCCAGCATTTT. Translating it yields CASSEDHQPQHF.

In this sample, this clone turned up many times. V and J are TRBV2 and TRBJ2-7, with 7 bases aligning to TRBD1. This CDR3 is 12 amino acids long. Trimming removed 8 bases from V and 3 bases from J; junction bases left unmatched: 4. CDR1 is SNHLY and CDR2 is FYNNEI in the germline V gene. The CDR3 DNA is TGTGCCAGCGGACGGACAGGCTACGAGCAGTACTTC. Translated: CASGRTGYEQYF.

This chain connects TRBV5-6 to TRBJ2-1; TRBD1 matches at 9 bases. V lost 3 bases to trimming and J lost 7 bases; unmatched junction nucleotides: 8. CDR1 is SGHDT and CDR2 is YYEEEE in the germline V gene. The CDR3 is made up of 15 amino acids. The CDR3 nucleotides read TGTGCCAGCAGCTCAGCGGGACAGGGCAGGAATGAGCAGTTCTTC. Amino acid sequence: CASSSAGQGRNEQFF.

The genes are TRBV5-4 and TRBJ2-3; TRBD1 aligns across 10 bases. Germline values: CDR1 SGHNT, CDR2 YYREEE (reference sequence). V dropped 4 bases and J dropped 6; count of bases not matched to a gene: 14. The CDR3 is made up of 17 amino acids. The CDR3 spells CASSPTPPGQGKDTQYF. CDR3 in DNA: TGTGCCAGCAGCCCAACCCCCCCGGGACAGGGGAAGGATACGCAGTATTTT.

This clone was seen more than once but under ten times. This rearrangement joins TRBV29-1 to TRBJ1-5; D is unclear. CDR3 length: 13 amino acids. The germline V gene encodes CDR1 SQVTM and CDR2 ANQGSEA. The V end was cut by 5 bases, the J end by 0 bases, with 8 bases between. This CDR3 reads CSVSDGSNQPQHF. As DNA, the CDR3 is TGCAGCGTTTCCGACGGTAGCAATCAGCCCCAGCATTTT.

J is TRBJ1-1 and V is TRBV28; D perhaps matches TRBD1 (5 bases). Germline CDR1 and CDR2: MDHEN and SYDVKM. Trimming stripped 7 bases from V and 2 bases from J, with 17 bases between. CDR3 length equals 15 residues. CDR3 DNA sequence: TGTGCCAGCACCTTCACAAGGGGAATTAACACTGAAGCTTTCTTT. Its protein is CASTFTRGINTEAFF.

In this sample, this clone turned up a few times. A much larger clone lies one base from this, so it may be a read error. This sample includes further DNA sequences coding for the same CDR3. The V call is TRBV7-3, the J call TRBJ1-1; D is unclear. From germline, CDR1 is SGHTA and CDR2 FQGTGA. The CDR3 covers 13 residues. The CDR3 loop reads CASSSFGSTEAFF. CDR3 nucleotide sequence: TGTGCCAGCAGCAGTTTCGGGTCCACTGAGGCTTTCTTT.

This clone was observed once. The chain couples TRBV5-1 to TRBJ1-4, with D unresolved. CDR3 size: 14 residues. Germline lookup yields CDR1 SGHRS and CDR2 YFSETQ. Trimming pared 3 bases from V and 8 bases from J, leaving 14 bases between. CDR3 DNA: TGCGCCAGCAGCTCTGCCCAAGTGGGCGAAAAACTGTTTTTT. It is translated as CASSSAQVGEKLFF.

This rearrangement joins TRBV18 to TRBJ1-3; no reliable D call. Germline-derived CDR1 and CDR2 are KGHSH and LQKENI. CDR3 size: 16 residues. V was cut by 3 bases and J by 0 bases, with 12 bases left in between. The DNA of the CDR3 is TGTGCCAGCTCACCTGATCGGATGAGCTCTGGAAACACCATATATTTT. The encoded protein is CASSPDRMSSGNTIYF.

CDR3 DNA sequence: TGCAGCGTTGACCCCCTGGGAGATACGCAGTATTTT. Amino acids: CSVDPLGDTQYF. V and J are TRBV29-1 and TRBJ2-3; D is ambiguous. V shed 3 bases and J shed 5 bases, with 9 bases lying between them. Per the germline V gene, CDR1 is SQVTM and CDR2 is ANQGSEA. The length of the CDR3 is 12 residues.